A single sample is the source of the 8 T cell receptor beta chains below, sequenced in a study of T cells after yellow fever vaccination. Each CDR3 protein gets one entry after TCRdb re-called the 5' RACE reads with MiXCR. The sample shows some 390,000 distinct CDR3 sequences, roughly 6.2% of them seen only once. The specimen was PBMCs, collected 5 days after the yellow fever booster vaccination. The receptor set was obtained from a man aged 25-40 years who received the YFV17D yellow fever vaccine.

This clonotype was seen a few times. DNA of the CDR3: TGTGCCAGCAGTTTATATGGGAGGGGTGCCGGGGAGCTGTTTTTT. This gives the protein CASSLYGRGAGELFF. The chain has TRBV28 and TRBJ2-2; the match to TRBD2 covers 7 bases. CDR1 and CDR2 from the germline V gene are MDHEN and SYDVKM. Unmatched junction bases numbered 5, after V lost 1 base and J lost 6 bases. The CDR3 has 15 amino acids.

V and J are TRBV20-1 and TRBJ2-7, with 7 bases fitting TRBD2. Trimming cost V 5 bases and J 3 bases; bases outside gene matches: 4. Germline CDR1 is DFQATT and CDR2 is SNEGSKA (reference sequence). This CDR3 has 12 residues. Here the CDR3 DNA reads TGCAGTGCTGGCGGGAGTTTCTACGAGCAGTACTTC. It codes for CSAGGSFYEQYF.

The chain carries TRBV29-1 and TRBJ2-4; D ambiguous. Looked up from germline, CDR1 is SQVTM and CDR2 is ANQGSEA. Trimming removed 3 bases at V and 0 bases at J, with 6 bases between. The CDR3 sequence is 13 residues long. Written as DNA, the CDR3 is TGCAGCGTTGAGGGCAGAGCCAAAAACATTCAGTACTTC. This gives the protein CSVEGRAKNIQYF.

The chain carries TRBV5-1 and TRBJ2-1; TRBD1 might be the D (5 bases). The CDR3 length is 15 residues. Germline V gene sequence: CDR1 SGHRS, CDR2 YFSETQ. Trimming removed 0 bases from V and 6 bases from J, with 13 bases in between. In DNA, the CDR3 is TGCGCCAGCAGCTTGGGGGGCCAGGGTGGCAATGAGCAGTTCTTC. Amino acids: CASSLGGQGGNEQFF.

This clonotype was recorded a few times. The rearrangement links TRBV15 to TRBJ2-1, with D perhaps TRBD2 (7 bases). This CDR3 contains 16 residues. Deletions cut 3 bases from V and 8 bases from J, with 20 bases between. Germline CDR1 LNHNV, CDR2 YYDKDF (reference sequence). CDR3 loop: CATSRGGGPKGDEQFF. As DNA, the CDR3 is TGTGCCACCAGCAGGGGGGGAGGGCCAAAGGGGGATGAGCAGTTCTTC.

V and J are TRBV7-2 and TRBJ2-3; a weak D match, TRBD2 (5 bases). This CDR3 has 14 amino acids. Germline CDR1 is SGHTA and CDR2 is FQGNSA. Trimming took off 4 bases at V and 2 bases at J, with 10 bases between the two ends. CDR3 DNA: TGTGCCAGCAGCTCCCTGGGAGACACAGATACGCAGTATTTT. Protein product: CASSSLGDTDTQYF.

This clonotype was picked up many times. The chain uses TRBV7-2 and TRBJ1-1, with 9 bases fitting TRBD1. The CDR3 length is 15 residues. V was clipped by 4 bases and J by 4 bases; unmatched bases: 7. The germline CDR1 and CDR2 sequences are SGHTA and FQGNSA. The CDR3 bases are TGTGCCAGCAGCTCGGGACAGGGATTGGTCACTGAAGCTTTCTTT. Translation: CASSSGQGLVTEAFF.

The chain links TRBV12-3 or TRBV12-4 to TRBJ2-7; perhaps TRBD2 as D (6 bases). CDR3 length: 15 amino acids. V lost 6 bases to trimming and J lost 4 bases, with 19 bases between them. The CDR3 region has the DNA TGTGCCAGCAGCCCTCAACTAGCCCGCAAATACGAGCAGTACTTC. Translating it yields CASSPQLARKYEQYF.